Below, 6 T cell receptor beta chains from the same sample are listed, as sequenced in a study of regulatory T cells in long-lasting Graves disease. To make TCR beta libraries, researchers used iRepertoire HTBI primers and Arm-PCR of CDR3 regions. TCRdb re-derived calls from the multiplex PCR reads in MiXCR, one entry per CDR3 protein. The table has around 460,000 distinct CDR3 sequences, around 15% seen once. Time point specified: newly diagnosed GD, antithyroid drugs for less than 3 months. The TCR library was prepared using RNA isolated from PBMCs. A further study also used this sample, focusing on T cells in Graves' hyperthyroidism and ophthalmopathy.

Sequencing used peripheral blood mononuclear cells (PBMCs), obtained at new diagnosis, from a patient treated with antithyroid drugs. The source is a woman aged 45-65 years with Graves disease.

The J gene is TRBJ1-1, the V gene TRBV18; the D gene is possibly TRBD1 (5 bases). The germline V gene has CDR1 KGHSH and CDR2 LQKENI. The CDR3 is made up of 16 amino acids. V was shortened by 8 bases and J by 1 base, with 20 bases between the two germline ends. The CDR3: CASATGTPPQNTEAFF. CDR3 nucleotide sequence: TGTGCCAGCGCCACCGGGACCCCCCCCCAGAACACTGAAGCTTTCTTT.

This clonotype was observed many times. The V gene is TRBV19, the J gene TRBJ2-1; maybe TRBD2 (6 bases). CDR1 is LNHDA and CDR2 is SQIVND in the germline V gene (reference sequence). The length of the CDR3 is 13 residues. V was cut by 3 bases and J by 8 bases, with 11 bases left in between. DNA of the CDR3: TGTGCCAGTAGTATCGGGGAGCGGGATGAGCAGTTCTTC. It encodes CASSIGERDEQFF.

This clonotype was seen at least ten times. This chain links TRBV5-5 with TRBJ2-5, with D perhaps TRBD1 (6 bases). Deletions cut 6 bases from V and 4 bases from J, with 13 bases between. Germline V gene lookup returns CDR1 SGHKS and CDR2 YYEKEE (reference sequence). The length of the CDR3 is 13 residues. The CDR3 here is CASTLQGAETQYF. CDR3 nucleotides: TGTGCCAGCACCCTACAGGGAGCAGAGACCCAGTACTTC.

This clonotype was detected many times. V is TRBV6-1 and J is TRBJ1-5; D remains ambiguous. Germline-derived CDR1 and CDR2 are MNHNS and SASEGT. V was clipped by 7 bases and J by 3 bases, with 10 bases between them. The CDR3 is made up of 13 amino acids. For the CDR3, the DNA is TGTGCCAGCACGGGAGGTTTCAATCAGCCCCAGCATTTT. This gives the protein CASTGGFNQPQHF.

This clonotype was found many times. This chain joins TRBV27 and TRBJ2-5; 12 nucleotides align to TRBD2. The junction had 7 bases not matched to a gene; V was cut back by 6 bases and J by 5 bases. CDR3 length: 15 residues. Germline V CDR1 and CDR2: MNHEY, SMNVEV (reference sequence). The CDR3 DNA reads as TGTGCCAGCAGCATGACTAGCGGGAGTCGTGAGACCCAGTACTTC. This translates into CASSMTSGSRETQYF.

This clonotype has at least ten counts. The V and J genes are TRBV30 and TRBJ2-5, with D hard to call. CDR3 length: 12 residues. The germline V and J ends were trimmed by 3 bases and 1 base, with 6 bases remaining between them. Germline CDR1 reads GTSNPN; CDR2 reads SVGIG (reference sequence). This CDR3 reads CAWSDGQETQYF. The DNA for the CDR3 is TGTGCCTGGAGCGACGGCCAAGAGACCCAGTACTTC.